This T cell receptor (beta chain) was recovered during a study of T cells expressing NK-cell markers. Study-level findings and limits: Dominant NKG2C+ clonotypes made up roughly 1.0-8% of CD8+ T cells in six donors.

TCRdb reworked the 5' RACE reads into one entry per CDR3 protein, no DNA. The sample data list 500,000 to 700,000 distinct CDR3 sequences. As for this clonotype: Its target is unknown.

CDR3 length: 16 amino acids. CDR1 SGHTA and CDR2 FQGNSA come from the germline V gene. Material: blood T cells: a sorted CD56 or NKG2C T cell subset, CD4+ or CD8+ T cells, or bulk PBMC T cells (not recorded which). The genes are TRBV7-2 and TRBJ2-1; TCRdb lists TRBD2, though no DNA is available to test this call. The receptor's source is a man aged 18-30 years in good health. The CDR3 is CASSLFTSGNYNEQFF.